One sample yielded the 9 T cell receptor beta chains listed below, sequenced in a study of blood T cell repertoires in COVID-19. The table came from immunoSEQ multiplex PCR; TCRdb's copy has only in-frame clones and leaves some out. The table has 36,000 or so clones, 90% seen once. Sequenced input: peripheral blood. All receptors derive from a human donor in a cohort sampled during active COVID-19.

This clone has a single count. V gene TRBV12-3 or TRBV12-4 combines with J gene TRBJ2-5; D gene uncertain. This CDR3 contains 13 residues. Trimming left V 2 bases short and J 2 bases short, with 6 bases between. The DNA of the CDR3 is TGTGCCAGCAGTTTATCCGGGCAAGAGACCCAGTACTTC. Residues: CASSLSGQETQYF.

The CDR3 sequence: CASSRTQGHNYEQYF. The CDR3 DNA reads TGTGCCAGCAGCCGAACACAGGGGCATAACTACGAGCAGTACTTC. The V call is TRBV3-1 (or the pseudogene TRBV3-2), the J call TRBJ2-7, with 7 bases identical to TRBD1. J gave up 3 bases and V 4 bases, and 9 bases lay outside the gene matches. Germline CDR1 and CDR2: LGHDT and YNNKEL (reference sequence). CDR3 size: 15 residues.

The V gene is TRBV5-6, the J gene TRBJ1-5; 9 nucleotides line up with TRBD1. Per germline, CDR1 SGHDT and CDR2 YYEEEE. The CDR3 contains 16 residues. With 4 bases clipped from V and 7 bases from J, the junction kept 12 bases outside the gene matches. CDR3 in amino acids: CASSLFGTGINQPQHF. CDR3 sequence (DNA): TGTGCCAGCAGCCTATTTGGGACAGGGATAAACCAGCCCCAGCATTTT.

V is TRBV5-6 and J is TRBJ2-5; 7 bases agree with TRBD1. CDR1 SGHDT and CDR2 YYEEEE come from the germline V gene. V trimming: 4 bases; J trimming: 5 bases; junction bases outside the gene matches: 8. The CDR3 runs to 14 residues. DNA of the CDR3: TGTGCCAGCAGCGGTGACAGGGCGGCGGAGACCCAGTACTTC. Its protein product is CASSGDRAAETQYF.

In its sample, this clone ranks as medium-sized. The chain joins TRBV19 to TRBJ2-1, with unresolved D. Per germline, CDR1 LNHDA and CDR2 SQIVND (reference sequence). V shed 8 bases and J shed 2 bases, with 7 bases lying between them. The CDR3 spans 12 residues. The CDR3 loop reads CASSDTYNEQFF. DNA of the CDR3: TGTGCCAGTTCCGACACCTACAATGAGCAGTTCTTC. Complete variable domain (other parts from reference TRBV19 and TRBJ2-1): DGGITQSPKYLFRKEGQNVTLSCEQNLNHDAMYWYRQDPGQGLRLIYYSQIVNDFQKGDIAEGYSVSREKKESFPLTVTSAQKNPTAFYLCASSDTYNEQFFGPGTRLTVL.

V is TRBV7-2 and J is TRBJ2-2, with TRBD2 as a possible D gene (6 bases). From germline, CDR1 is SGHTA and CDR2 FQGNSA. CDR3 length: 15 residues. Trimming stripped 4 bases from V and 6 bases from J, with 15 bases between. Here the CDR3 DNA reads TGTGCCAGCAGCTCGGGACTCCAGGTCTCCGGGGAGCTGTTTTTT. It yields the protein CASSSGLQVSGELFF.

The chain combines TRBV3-1 (or the pseudogene TRBV3-2) with TRBJ2-2, with TRBD1 identical over 11 bases. Germline trimming cut 6 bases from V and 2 bases from J; bases unmatched to any gene: 2. In germline, CDR1 is LGHDT, CDR2 YNNKEL (reference sequence). The CDR3 is 15 amino acids. The CDR3: CASRGQGANTGELFF. The DNA for the CDR3 is TGTGCCAGCAGAGGACAGGGGGCAAACACCGGGGAGCTGTTTTTT.

Concerning this clone: Other DNA sequences in this specimen translate into the identical CDR3. The V call is TRBV28, the J call TRBJ2-5; D may be TRBD1 (5 bases). This CDR3 is 13 amino acids long. V was trimmed by 7 bases and J by 2 bases, leaving 11 bases between them. Germline V lookup: CDR1 MDHEN, CDR2 SYDVKM. The CDR3, as DNA: TGTGCCAGCAAAAGGGGCGGACAAGAGACCCAGTACTTC. Amino acid sequence: CASKRGGQETQYF.

The chain joins TRBV9 to TRBJ2-5; 7 bases fit TRBD2. J gave up 4 bases and V 0 bases, and 9 bases lay outside the gene matches. Per germline, CDR1 SGDLS and CDR2 YYNGEE. The CDR3 covers 16 residues. CDR3 residues: CASSVGGSPGRETQYF. The CDR3 nucleotides are TGTGCCAGCAGCGTAGGCGGGAGCCCCGGGCGAGAGACCCAGTACTTC.